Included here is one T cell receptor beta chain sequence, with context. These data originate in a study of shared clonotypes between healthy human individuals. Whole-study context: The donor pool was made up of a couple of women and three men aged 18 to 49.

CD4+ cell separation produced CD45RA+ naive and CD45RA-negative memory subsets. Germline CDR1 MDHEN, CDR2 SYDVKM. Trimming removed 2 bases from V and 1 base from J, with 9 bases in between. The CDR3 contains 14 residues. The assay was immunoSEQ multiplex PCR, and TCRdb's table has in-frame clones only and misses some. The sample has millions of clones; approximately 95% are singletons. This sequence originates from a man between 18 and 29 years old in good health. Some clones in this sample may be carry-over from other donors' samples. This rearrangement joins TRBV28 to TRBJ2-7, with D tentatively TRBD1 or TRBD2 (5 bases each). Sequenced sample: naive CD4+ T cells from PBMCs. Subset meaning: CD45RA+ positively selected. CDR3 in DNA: TGTGCCAGCAGTTTACGGGGACGATCCTACGAGCAGTACTTC. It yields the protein CASSLRGRSYEQYF.